Listed here is a single T cell receptor beta chain. No antigen is known for it. Qualities for individual bases were not recorded, and no much larger clone is one base off. One collaborating source in Seattle enrolled patients while the patients were actively infected and followed the patients over time throughout the course of disease. The collaborating institutions used their own protocols to collect whole blood in K2EDTA tubes. For TCRbeta analysis, collaborators shipped samples as frozen whole blood, isolated PBMCs, or DNA extracted from either of those sample types. TCRbeta CDR3 regions were amplified from genomic DNA using the immunoSEQ Assay, a bias-controlled multiplex PCR. For the original study's pipeline: The number of nucleated cells in each sample was estimated by amplification of reference gene primers within the assay. To quantify the absolute abundance of each unique TCRbeta CDR3 rearrangement, sequence reads were collapsed and filtered. For each sample, productive Simpson clonality was calculated as the square root of Simpson's diversity index across productive rearrangements. In TCRdb, the immuneACCESS table is reduced to in-frame sequences with V and J assigned. These tables do not hold every clone; where another copy was compared, an unresolved V gene accounts for under half, and the others remain unexplained. V and J calls plus clone size are reproduced from that table; the DNA served to infer D and trimming. The sample yields 300,000 to 400,000 clones; about 90% were counted once. Jointly, the top ten make up nearly 6.5% of the sample.

The CDR1 and CDR2 encoded by the germline V gene (reference sequence) are LGHDT and YNNKEL. V is shortened by 4 bases, J by 0 bases, and the region joining them spans 12 bases. Its CDR3 holds 15 amino acids, cysteine through phenylalanine. Kept here is only the CDR3 DNA, which spans 45 bases and is read in frame from base 1. The sample comes from a study of blood T cell repertoires in COVID-19 (dated by TCRdb to about 2020). Concerning the study at large: Samples from collaborators originated in the United States, Italy and Spain and spanned both the acute and convalescent phases of COVID-19. The material from the prospective study consisted of cDNA or gDNA derived from T cells, B-cell-depleted T cells, or PBMCs. The dataset comprised deeply sampled blood TCRbeta repertoires from subjects exposed to, actively infected with, or recovered from COVID-19. The repertoires were made available in a free public database intended to serve as a resource for research on the immune response to SARS-CoV-2. Samples were obtained from the ongoing ImmuneRACE study (first 160 participants) and from 1,254 subjects provided by 6 global collaborators. Nearly every sample came with metadata listing a de-identified subject ID, COVID-19 status, age in years and sex. HLA class I and class II types, where available, came from metadata supplied by the sample provider rather than from assay-based typing. Here is what the overall study found, with its caveats: Clinical and demographic metadata were provided uncurated, with the amount varying by source and participant.

This sequence originates from a woman between 45 and 65 years old with COVID-19, enrolled during active disease. The sample was peripheral blood. This receptor chain uses TRBV3-1 (or the pseudogene TRBV3-2) and TRBJ1-1; a tentative D call is TRBD1 (6 bases match). CDR3 loop: CASSPLTGMNTEAFF. The nucleotide sequence reads TGTGCCAGCAGCCCCTTGACAGGCATGAACACTGAAGCTTTCTTT.